The sample holds one count of the clone carrying this T cell receptor beta chain. Sequencing was performed with immunoSEQ multiplex PCR; in TCRdb, only in-frame clones are kept and a portion is missing. Of fewer than 350,000 clones listed, approximately 81% are singletons. This sample was taken from a study of blood T cell repertoires in COVID-19. In the study overall: The cDNA or gDNA used as material had been derived from T cells, B-cell-depleted T cells, or PBMCs.

Sequenced material: peripheral blood. This receptor was obtained from a woman aged 60-75 years with active or convalescent COVID-19.

CDR3 region: CASSLPLDSSTDTQYF. CDR3 coding DNA: TGCGCCAGCAGCTTGCCCCTAGACTCTAGCACAGATACGCAGTATTTT. This chain uses TRBV5-1 with TRBJ2-3, with D unclear. Germline CDR1 and CDR2: SGHRS and YFSETQ. V lost 1 base and J 0 bases, leaving 12 bases between the germline ends. The CDR3 is 16 residues long.